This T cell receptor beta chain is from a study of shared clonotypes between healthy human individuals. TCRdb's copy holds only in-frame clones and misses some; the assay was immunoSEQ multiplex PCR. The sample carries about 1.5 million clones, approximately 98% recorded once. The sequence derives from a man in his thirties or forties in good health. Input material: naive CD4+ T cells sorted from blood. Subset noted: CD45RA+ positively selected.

The CDR3 coding sequence is TGTGCCAGCAGCCAAAAGAGTGGAGGGGTCTACGAGCAGTACTTC. This gives the protein CASSQKSGGVYEQYF. The J gene is TRBJ2-7, the V gene TRBV6-5; tentatively, D is TRBD2 (6 bases). CDR3 length: 15 residues. The germline V and J ends were trimmed by 6 bases and 3 bases, with 18 bases remaining between them. Germline CDR1 MNHEY, CDR2 SVGAGI.